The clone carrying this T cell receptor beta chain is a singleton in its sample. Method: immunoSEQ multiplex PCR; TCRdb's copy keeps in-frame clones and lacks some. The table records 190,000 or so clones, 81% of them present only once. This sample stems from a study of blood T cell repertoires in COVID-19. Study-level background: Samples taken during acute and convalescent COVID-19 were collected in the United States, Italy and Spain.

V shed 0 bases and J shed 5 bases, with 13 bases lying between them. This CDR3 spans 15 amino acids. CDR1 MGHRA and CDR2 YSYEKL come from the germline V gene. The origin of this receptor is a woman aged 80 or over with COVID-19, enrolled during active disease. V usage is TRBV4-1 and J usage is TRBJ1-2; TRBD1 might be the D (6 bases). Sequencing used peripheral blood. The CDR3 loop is CASSQDPGGQYGYTF. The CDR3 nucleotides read TGCGCCAGCAGCCAAGATCCGGGGGGCCAGTATGGCTACACCTTC.